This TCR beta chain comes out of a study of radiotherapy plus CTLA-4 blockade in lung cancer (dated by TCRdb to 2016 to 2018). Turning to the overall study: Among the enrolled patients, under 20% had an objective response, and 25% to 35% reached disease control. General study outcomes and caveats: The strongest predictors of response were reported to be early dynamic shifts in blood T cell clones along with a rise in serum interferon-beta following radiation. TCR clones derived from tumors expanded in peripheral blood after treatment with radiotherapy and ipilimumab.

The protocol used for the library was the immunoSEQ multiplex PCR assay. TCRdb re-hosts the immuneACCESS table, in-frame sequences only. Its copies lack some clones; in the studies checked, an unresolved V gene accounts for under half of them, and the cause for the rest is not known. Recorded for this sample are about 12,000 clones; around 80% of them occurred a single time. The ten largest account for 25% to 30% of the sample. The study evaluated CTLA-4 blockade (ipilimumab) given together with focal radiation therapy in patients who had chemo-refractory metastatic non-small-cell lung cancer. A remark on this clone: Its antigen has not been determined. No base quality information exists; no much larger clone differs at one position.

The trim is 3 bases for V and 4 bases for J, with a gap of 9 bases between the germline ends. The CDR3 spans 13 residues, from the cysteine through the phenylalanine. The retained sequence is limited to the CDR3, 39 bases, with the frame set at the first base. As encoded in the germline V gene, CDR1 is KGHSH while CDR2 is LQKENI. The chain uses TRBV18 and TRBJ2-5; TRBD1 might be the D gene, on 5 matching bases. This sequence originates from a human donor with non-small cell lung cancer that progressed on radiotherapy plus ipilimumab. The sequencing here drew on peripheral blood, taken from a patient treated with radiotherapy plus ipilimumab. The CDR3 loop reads CASSPRQGETQYF. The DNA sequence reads TGTGCCAGCTCACCTAGGCAGGGAGAGACCCAGTACTTC.